This TCR beta chain was obtained from a study of blood T cell repertoires in COVID-19. Germline lookup yields CDR1 SGHDT and CDR2 YYEEEE. V lost 2 bases to trimming and J lost 1 base, with 13 bases between them. The CDR3 runs 15 residues. Sequencing used immunoSEQ multiplex PCR; TCRdb keeps in-frame clones, though not all of them. The top ten hold 1.4% of the sample, which has 350,000 to 500,000 clones, over 75% seen once. Sequencing was carried out using PBMCs or T cells enriched from blood (not recorded which). The genes are TRBV5-6 and TRBJ2-7; no definite D call. This receptor was identified in a young woman who had been exposed to COVID-19. Here the CDR3 reads CASSFRRSLSYEQYF. DNA for the CDR3: TGTGCCAGCAGCTTCAGACGGAGCCTTTCCTACGAGCAGTACTTC.